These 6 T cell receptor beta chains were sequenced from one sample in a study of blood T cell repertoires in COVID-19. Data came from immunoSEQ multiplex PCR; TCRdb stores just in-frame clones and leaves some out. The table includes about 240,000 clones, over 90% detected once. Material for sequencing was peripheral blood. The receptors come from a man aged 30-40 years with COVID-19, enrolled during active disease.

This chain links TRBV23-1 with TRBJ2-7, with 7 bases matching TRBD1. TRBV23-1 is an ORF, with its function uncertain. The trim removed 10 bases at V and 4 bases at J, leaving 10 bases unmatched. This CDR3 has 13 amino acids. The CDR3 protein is CATLDRLRYEQYF. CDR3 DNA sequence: TGCGCCACTCTGGACAGGCTTCGGTACGAGCAGTACTTC.

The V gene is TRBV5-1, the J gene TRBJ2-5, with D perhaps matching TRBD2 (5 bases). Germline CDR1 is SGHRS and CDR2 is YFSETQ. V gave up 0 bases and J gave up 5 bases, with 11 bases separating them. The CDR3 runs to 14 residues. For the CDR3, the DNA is TGCGCCAGCAGCTTGGGGACGGGGTCGGAGACCCAGTACTTC. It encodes CASSLGTGSETQYF.

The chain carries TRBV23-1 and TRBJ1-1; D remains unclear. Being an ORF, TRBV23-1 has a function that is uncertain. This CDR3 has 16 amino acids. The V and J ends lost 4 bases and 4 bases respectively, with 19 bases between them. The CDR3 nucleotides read TGCGCCAGCAGTCGCATCCTACAGACCTCCGGCACTGAAGCTTTCTTT. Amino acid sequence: CASSRILQTSGTEAFF.

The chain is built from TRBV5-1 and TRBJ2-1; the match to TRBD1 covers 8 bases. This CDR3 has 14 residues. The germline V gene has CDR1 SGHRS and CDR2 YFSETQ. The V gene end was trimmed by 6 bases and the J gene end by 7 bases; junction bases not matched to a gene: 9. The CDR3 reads CASTPGQAANEQFF. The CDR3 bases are TGCGCCAGCACCCCGGGACAGGCAGCGAATGAGCAGTTCTTC.

The CDR3 DNA reads TGTGCCAGCAGCCCGGTTGGGGGGGGAGGTGGCTACACCTTC. The encoded protein is CASSPVGGGGGYTF. This sequence joins TRBV6-6 and TRBJ1-2, with a weak D call TRBD1 (5 bases). The length of the CDR3 is 14 residues. Germline V gene data show CDR1 as MNHNY and CDR2 as SVGAGI (reference sequence). V gave up 6 bases and J gave up 7 bases, with 18 bases separating them.

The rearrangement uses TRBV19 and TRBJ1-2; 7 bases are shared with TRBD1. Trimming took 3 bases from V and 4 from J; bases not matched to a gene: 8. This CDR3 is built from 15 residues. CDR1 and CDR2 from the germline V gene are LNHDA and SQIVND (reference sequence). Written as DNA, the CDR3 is TGTGCCAGTAGTATTACAGGGGTCGTAAGCTATGGCTACACCTTC. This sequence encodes CASSITGVVSYGYTF.